Listed below are T cell receptor beta chains from one sample, sequenced in a study of shared clonotypes between healthy human individuals. Profiled with immunoSEQ multiplex PCR; TCRdb holds only in-frame clones, not every one. The sample records about 560,000 clones, about 80% being singletons. Source material: PBMCs. These TCRs come from a woman aged 40 to 50 in good health. Some clones in this sample may be carry-over from other donors' samples. CDR3s include the opening cysteine and the closing phenylalanine or tryptophan. The D gene is left open where the match is weak. Clone size is given for some rows only: seen once, a few or many times, or a class if the clone is expanded.

V: TRBV6-6; J: TRBJ1-5; size: few; D: TRBD1; DNA: TGTGCCAGCAGTTACGTTCAGGGGGGCAATCAGCCCCAGCATTTT; CDR3: CASSYVQGGNQPQHF
V: TRBV6-6; J: TRBJ1-4; size: once; D: NA; DNA: TGTGCCAGCAGTTACGGCCGGTTTAATGAAAAACTGTTTTTT; CDR3: CASSYGRFNEKLFF
V: TRBV5-1; J: TRBJ1-1; size: NA; D: NA; DNA: TGCGCCAGCAGCGATACACAGAACACTGAAGCTTTCTTT; CDR3: CASSDTQNTEAFF
V: TRBV4-1; J: TRBJ2-7; size: NA; D: NA; DNA: TGCGCCAGCAGTCGCATCCCCGCAGGGGATTACGAGCAGTACTTC; CDR3: CASSRIPAGDYEQYF
V: TRBV6-4; J: TRBJ2-3; size: many; D: NA; DNA: TGTGCCAGCAGTGTTTCATCCGGGGGCACAGATACGCAGTATTTT; CDR3: CASSVSSGGTDTQYF
V: TRBV28; J: TRBJ2-7; size: once; D: NA; DNA: TGTGCCAGCAGTTTGTCGGGGTACGAGCAGTACTTC; CDR3: CASSLSGYEQYF
V: TRBV4-2; J: TRBJ2-5; size: NA; D: NA; DNA: TGTGCCAGCAGCCAGCACCGAGGGATGGGGGAGACCCAGTACTTC; CDR3: CASSQHRGMGETQYF
V: TRBV12-5; J: TRBJ1-2; size: NA; D: TRBD1; DNA: TGTGCTAGTGCTGGGACAGGCTGGGACTATGGCTACACCTTC; CDR3: CASAGTGWDYGYTF
V: TRBV29-1; J: TRBJ2-2; size: NA; D: NA; DNA: TGCAGCGTTGAGGGCCTTAACACCGGGGAGCTGTTTTTT; CDR3: CSVEGLNTGELFF
V: TRBV15; J: TRBJ2-7; size: NA; D: TRBD2; DNA: TGTGCCACCAGCAGAGATCGGCTAGCGGGAGCTCAGGAGCAGTACTTC; CDR3: CATSRDRLAGAQEQYF
V: TRBV29-1; J: TRBJ2-7; size: NA; D: NA; DNA: TGCAGCATTGGTGGGGGCAAAACTGACGAGCAGTACTTC; CDR3: CSIGGGKTDEQYF
V: TRBV15; J: TRBJ1-3; size: once; D: TRBD1; DNA: TGTGCCACCAGCAGAACAGGGGGTATAGGAGACACCATATATTTT; CDR3: CATSRTGGIGDTIYF
V: TRBV10-2; J: TRBJ2-6; size: NA; D: NA; DNA: TGTGCCAGCAGTGAATTGGACTTCTCTGGGGCCAACGTCCTGACTTTC; CDR3: CASSELDFSGANVLTF
V: TRBV30; J: TRBJ2-7; size: NA; D: NA; DNA: TGTGCCTGGAGCCGGGACACCTACGAGCAGTACTTC; CDR3: CAWSRDTYEQYF
V: TRBV5-1; J: TRBJ2-1; size: NA; D: NA; DNA: TGCGCCAGCAGCCTGGCCGGAACGGATGAGCAGTTCTTC; CDR3: CASSLAGTDEQFF
V: TRBV11-2; J: TRBJ2-7; size: NA; D: NA; DNA: TGTGCCAACAGCCAAAATTCCGTCTCCGAGCAGTACTTC; CDR3: CANSQNSVSEQYF
V: TRBV15; J: TRBJ1-4; size: NA; D: NA; DNA: TGTGCCACCAGCAGAGATCGGCTTAATGAAAAACTGTTTTTT; CDR3: CATSRDRLNEKLFF
V: TRBV6-1; J: TRBJ1-1; size: NA; D: TRBD1; DNA: TGTGCCAGCAGTGAAGGAAACAGGGGTCCTGAAGCTTTCTTT; CDR3: CASSEGNRGPEAFF
V: TRBV27; J: TRBJ2-7; size: NA; D: NA; DNA: TGTGCCAGCAGTTTGAGCGGGTATGCTAACGAGCAGTACTTC; CDR3: CASSLSGYANEQYF
V: TRBV28; J: TRBJ1-6; size: NA; D: NA; DNA: TGTGCCAGCGGTTACAGTAATAGTTCACCCCTCCACTTT; CDR3: CASGYSNSSPLHF
V: TRBV18; J: TRBJ2-2; size: many; D: TRBD2; DNA: TGTGCCAGCTCACCAAGGCGACTAGCGGGAGCTCCCGGGGAGCTGTTTTTT; CDR3: CASSPRRLAGAPGELFF
V: TRBV11-3; J: TRBJ2-1; size: once; D: NA; DNA: TGTGCCAGCAGCCCTCAGTCGCTCGGGGGTGAGCAGTTCTTC; CDR3: CASSPQSLGGEQFF
V: TRBV15; J: TRBJ2-2; size: once; D: TRBD1; DNA: TGTGCCACGGGCCGGGACAGGACATCGAACACCGGGGAGCTGTTTTTT; CDR3: CATGRDRTSNTGELFF
V: TRBV18; J: TRBJ2-3; size: NA; D: NA; DNA: TGTGCCAGCTCACCTTTCGGAGTACTCACAGATACGCAGTATTTT; CDR3: CASSPFGVLTDTQYF
V: TRBV28; J: TRBJ2-3; size: NA; D: NA; DNA: TGTGCCAGCAGCGCCTCGGGAGAGGGCACAGATACGCAGTATTTT; CDR3: CASSASGEGTDTQYF
V: TRBV7-8; J: TRBJ2-7; size: NA; D: NA; DNA: TGTGCCAGCAGCCCCCTGCGGGAAAACTACGAGCAGTACTTC; CDR3: CASSPLRENYEQYF
V: TRBV7-2; J: TRBJ1-1; size: once; D: NA; DNA: TGTGCCAGCAGTCCCGGTAGGGGCATGTGGCCTGAAGCTTTCTTT; CDR3: CASSPGRGMWPEAFF
V: TRBV6-6; J: TRBJ2-3; size: NA; D: NA; DNA: TGTGCCAGCAGTCCCTGGCAGGGAAATACGCAGTATTTT; CDR3: CASSPWQGNTQYF